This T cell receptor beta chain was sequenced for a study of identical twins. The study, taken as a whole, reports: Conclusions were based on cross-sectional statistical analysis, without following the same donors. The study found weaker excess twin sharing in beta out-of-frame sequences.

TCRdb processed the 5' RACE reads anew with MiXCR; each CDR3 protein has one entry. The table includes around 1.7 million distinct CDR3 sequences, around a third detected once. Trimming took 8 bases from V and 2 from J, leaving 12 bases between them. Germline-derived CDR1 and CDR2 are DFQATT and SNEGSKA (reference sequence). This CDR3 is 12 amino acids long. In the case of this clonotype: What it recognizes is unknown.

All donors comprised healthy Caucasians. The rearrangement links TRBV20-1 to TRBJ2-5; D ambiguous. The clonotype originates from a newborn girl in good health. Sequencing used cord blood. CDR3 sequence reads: CSRQRSQETQYF. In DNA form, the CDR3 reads TGCAGTCGCCAGCGCTCGCAAGAGACCCAGTACTTC.